Listed below are T cell receptor beta chains from one sample, sequenced in a study of chemoradiotherapy in HPV16-positive cancers. The data were produced by immunoSEQ multiplex PCR, yet TCRdb's version contains in-frame clones alone and is incomplete. The top ten hold approximately 3.5% of the sample, which has almost 15,000 clones, around nine tenths seen once. Sequences were derived from blood, sampled from a patient who underwent chemoradiotherapy. These receptors originate from a human donor with HPV-associated anogenital cancer. CDR3s include the opening cysteine and the closing phenylalanine or tryptophan. A D gene is named only where the DNA matches it firmly. Expanded clones get a size class; other rows say once, few or many, or leave the size out.

D gene	clone size	V gene	J gene	CDR3 DNA	CDR3 protein
-	-	TRBV7-8	TRBJ1-2	TGTGCCAGCAGCTTAGAGGGGAAAGGCTATGGCTACACCTTC	CASSLEGKGYGYTF
-	once	TRBV18	TRBJ1-1	TGTGCCAGCTCACCAAGGATGGGATGGCAGACGAACACTGAAGCTTTCTTT	CASSPRMGWQTNTEAFF
-	-	TRBV4-2	TRBJ2-7	TGTGCCAGCAGCGCCTTACAGGGAAAGTCGGCCTACGAGCAGTACTTC	CASSALQGKSAYEQYF
TRBD1	-	TRBV29-1	TRBJ1-2	TGCAGCGTTGAACTAACCCGGGACAGGGGGCCAGGATATGGCTACACCTTC	CSVELTRDRGPGYGYTF
TRBD2	-	TRBV5-8	TRBJ2-2	TGTGCCAGCAGCTCCCCTAGCGGGAGGGCTAACACCGGGGAGCTGTTTTTT	CASSSPSGRANTGELFF
-	-	TRBV13	TRBJ1-5	TGTGCCAGCAGCCCAGCAGGTGGGCCCCAGCATTTT	CASSPAGGPQHF
TRBD2	-	TRBV28	TRBJ2-4	TGTGCCAGCAGTATCTCCGGGACTAAAATAGGGTTAGCCAAAAACATTCAGTACTTC	CASSISGTKIGLAKNIQYF
-	few	TRBV9	TRBJ2-1	TGTGCCAGCAGCGCACGGACCGTCCCCGCTACCCAAATTGCGGATGAGCAGTTCTTC	CASSARTVPATQIADEQFF
-	-	TRBV5-1	TRBJ2-7	TGCGCCAGCAGCTTCGGTGACGGGAAGCCAGCCTCCTACGAGCAGTACTTC	CASSFGDGKPASYEQYF
TRBD2	once	TRBV11-2	TRBJ2-1	TGTGCCAGCAGCCAAGGGTATAGCGGGAGGTTGAATGAGCAGTTCTTC	CASSQGYSGRLNEQFF
-	-	TRBV7-8	TRBJ1-1	TGTGCCAGCAGCTTTTTGATGCCAGGCCAAGGTAGCACTGAAGCTTTCTTT	CASSFLMPGQGSTEAFF
-	few	TRBV30	TRBJ1-1	TGTGCCTGGAGTGACAGAAGGACGGGGTGGGTCACTGAAGCTTTCTTT	CAWSDRRTGWVTEAFF
TRBD1	-	TRBV9	TRBJ1-1	TGTGCCAGCAGCGTCGGCCCCCCGACAGGGGGGACTGAAGCTTTCTTT	CASSVGPPTGGTEAFF
-	-	TRBV6-1	TRBJ2-7	TGTGCCAGCATGGAGAGGGGACTCTACGAGCAGTACTTC	CASMERGLYEQYF
-	-	TRBV5-5	TRBJ2-3	TGTGCCAGCAGCTTGGAGGACAACACAGATACGCAGTATTTT	CASSLEDNTDTQYF
TRBD2	-	TRBV28	TRBJ2-7	TGTGCCAGCAGTCCCGGGGCTAGCGGGTACCTGGGAGAGCAGTACTTC	CASSPGASGYLGEQYF
-	-	TRBV14	TRBJ1-6	TGTGCCAGCAGCTCTATGGCTTCACCCCTCCACTTT	CASSSMASPLHF
-	-	TRBV7-9	TRBJ1-2	TGTGCCAGCAGCTTCCTCTTCCATGGCTACACCTTC	CASSFLFHGYTF
TRBD1	few	TRBV2	TRBJ2-7	TGTGCCAGCAGTTTTACGGACAGGGGATATTACGAGCAGTACTTC	CASSFTDRGYYEQYF
TRBD1	-	TRBV4-2	TRBJ1-6	TGTGCCAGCAGCCAAGGGGTCCCCAGGGGGCTGGGGGCACCCCTCCACTTT	CASSQGVPRGLGAPLHF
-	-	TRBV28	TRBJ2-2	TGTGCCAGCAGTTTAATCCCGTTGGAGCGGGCGAACACCGGGGAGCTGTTTTTT	CASSLIPLERANTGELFF
-	once	TRBV5-1	TRBJ1-1	TGCGCCAGCAGCTTGGTAGTCACAAACCAGAACACTGAAGCTTTCTTT	CASSLVVTNQNTEAFF
TRBD2	-	TRBV10-3	TRBJ2-1	TGTGCCATCAGGGAGCGGGGGGGCCTGCATGAGCAGTTCTTC	CAIRERGGLHEQFF
-	-	TRBV27	TRBJ2-7	TGTGCCAGCGGCCCAGGTACCCATTTGGCCGAGCAGTACTTC	CASGPGTHLAEQYF
-	once	TRBV2	TRBJ1-2	TGTGCCAGCCCAGGGCAAGTGGCAAGTAACTATGGCTACACCTTC	CASPGQVASNYGYTF
-	-	TRBV28	TRBJ2-7	TGTGCCAGCAGTCGAGGACAGAGCGCTTACGAGCAGTACTTC	CASSRGQSAYEQYF